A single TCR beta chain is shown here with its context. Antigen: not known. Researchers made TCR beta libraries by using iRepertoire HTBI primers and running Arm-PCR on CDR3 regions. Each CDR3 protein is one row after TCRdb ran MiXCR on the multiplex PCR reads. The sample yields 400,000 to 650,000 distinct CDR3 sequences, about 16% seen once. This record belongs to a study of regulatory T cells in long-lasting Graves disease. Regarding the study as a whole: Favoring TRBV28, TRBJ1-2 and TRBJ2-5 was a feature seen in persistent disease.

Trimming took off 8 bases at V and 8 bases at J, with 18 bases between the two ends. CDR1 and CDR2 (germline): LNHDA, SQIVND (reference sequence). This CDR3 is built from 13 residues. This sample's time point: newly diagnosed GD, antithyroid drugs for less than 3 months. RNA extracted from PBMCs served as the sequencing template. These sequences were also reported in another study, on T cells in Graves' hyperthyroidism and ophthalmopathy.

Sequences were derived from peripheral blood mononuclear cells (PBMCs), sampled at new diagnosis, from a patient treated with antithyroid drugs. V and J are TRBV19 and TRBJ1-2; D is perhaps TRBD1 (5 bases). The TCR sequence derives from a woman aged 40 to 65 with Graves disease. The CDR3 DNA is TGTGCCAGTTTGGAGGGGCAGGGTTGGGGCTACACCTTC. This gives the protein CASLEGQGWGYTF.